This T cell receptor beta chain was captured by sequencing in a study of T cell changes during pregnancy in multiple sclerosis. Between the trimmed V and J ends, which lost 3 bases and 3 bases, there was a span of 6 bases. Germline CDR1 and CDR2: SGHTA and FQGNSA. This CDR3 has 13 residues. Clones were sequenced by immunoSEQ multiplex PCR, and TCRdb holds only the in-frame ones, with some missing. The sample lists around 30,000 clones; approximately 88% were seen once. The specimen was CD8+ T cells from peripheral blood mononuclear cells, collected in the first trimester of pregnancy. The source of this sequence is a female donor with multiple sclerosis, enrolled in a pregnancy study. The rearrangement uses TRBV7-2 and TRBJ1-5; D not certain. CDR3 loop: CASSFEDNQPQHF. The CDR3 region has the DNA TGTGCCAGCAGCTTTGAGGACAATCAGCCCCAGCATTTT. Supplemented by reference TRBV7-2 and TRBJ1-5, the full variable domain reads GAGVSQSPSNKVTEKGKDVELRCDPISGHTALYWYRQSLGQGLEFLIYFQGNSAPDKSGLPSDRFSAERTGGSVSTLTIQRTQQEDSAVYLCASSFEDNQPQHFGDGTRLSIL.